This T cell receptor beta chain was sequenced in a study of naive and memory T cell subsets. Two oligonucleotides, mixed equimolar, formed the beta constant-region primer covering TRBC1 and TRBC2. TCRdb analysed the UMI-ligation and nested PCR reads with MiXCR anew, one entry per CDR3 protein. Of 140,000 to 150,000 distinct CDR3 sequences listed, about 15% were seen once; the top ten hold approximately 0.13%. This clonotype has more than one count but fewer than ten. This TCR was sampled from a human donor in good health. What was sequenced was naive CD4+ T cells from blood.

CDR3 sequence (DNA): TGCAGCGTTGATCCCGGGGGGAGGGACGAGCAGTACTTC. This translates into CSVDPGGRDEQYF. The chain has TRBV29-1 and TRBJ2-7; 7 bases are shared with TRBD2. Germline CDR1 is SQVTM and CDR2 is ANQGSEA. The CDR3 spans 13 residues. After removal of 3 bases from V and 5 bases from J, the junction contained 7 bases not matched to a gene.